The 15 T cell receptor beta chains below were found in one sample sequenced in a study of cytomegalovirus exposure and HLA in healthy donors. Clones were read by immunoSEQ multiplex PCR, and TCRdb kept only the in-frame ones, dropping some. The table records roughly 260,000 clones, about 90% of them present only once. The material sequenced was PBMCs. The receptors stem from a woman in her late teens or twenties in good health and CMV-seronegative.

The chain recombines TRBV7-9 with TRBJ2-3; 10 bases are a match to TRBD2. The CDR3 contains 16 residues. V gave up 2 bases and J gave up 2 bases; unmatched junction bases: 4. Germline assignment: CDR1 SEHNR and CDR2 FQNEAQ (reference sequence). CDR3: CASSLTSGDPTDTQYF. DNA of the CDR3: TGTGCCAGCAGCTTAACTAGCGGGGACCCCACAGATACGCAGTATTTT.

The chain couples TRBV27 to TRBJ2-1; 9 nucleotides line up with TRBD2. The V gene end was trimmed by 0 bases and the J gene end by 7 bases; junction bases not matched to a gene: 4. The germline CDR1 and CDR2 sequences are MNHEY and SMNVEV (reference sequence). The CDR3 is 15 residues long. CDR3 residues: CASSLSSGGWNEQFF. Here the CDR3 DNA reads TGTGCCAGCAGTTTATCCAGCGGGGGGTGGAATGAGCAGTTCTTC.

J is TRBJ1-1 and V is TRBV9, with D possibly matching TRBD1 (5 bases). The ends were cut back, 6 bases at V and 3 bases at J, with 12 bases in the middle. The CDR3 has 13 residues. Per the germline V gene, CDR1 is SGDLS and CDR2 is YYNGEE. The CDR3 is CASTSPRDTEAFF. The CDR3 region has the DNA TGTGCCAGCACTTCCCCCAGGGACACTGAAGCTTTCTTT. Variable domain in full (rest from reference TRBV9 and TRBJ1-1): DSGVTQTPKHLITATGQRVTLRCSPRSGDLSVYWYQQSLDQGLQFLIQYYNGEERAKGNILERFSAQQFPDLHSELNLSSLELGDSALYFCASTSPRDTEAFFGQGTRLTVV.

The gene calls are TRBV7-8 and TRBJ1-2; D is unresolved. Germline V gene lookup returns CDR1 SGHVS and CDR2 FQNEAQ. The ends were cut back, 0 bases at V and 4 bases at J, with 9 bases in the middle. The CDR3 has 14 amino acids. The CDR3 sequence is CASSLASASYGYTF. In DNA form, the CDR3 reads TGTGCCAGCAGCTTAGCTAGCGCTTCCTATGGCTACACCTTC.

Remarks on this clone: The CDR3 ends on some other residue instead of the conserved phenylalanine or tryptophan, so this is likely a read error. Because the CDR3's place on the DNA is in doubt, the DNA is left out and the CDR3 is given as listed by TCRdb. The chain employs TRBV6-1 and TRBJ1-6. CDR1 is MNHNS and CDR2 is SASEGT in the germline V gene. The CDR3 is 14 amino acids in total, end residues counted. The CDR3 loop is CASSEALHWRLVNL.

The chain is built from TRBV7-8 and TRBJ2-2; tentative D call: TRBD2 (6 bases). There are 16 residues in the CDR3. Germline CDR1 SGHVS, CDR2 FQNEAQ. The V and J ends lost 5 bases and 1 base respectively, with 14 bases between them. CDR3 sequence reads: CASSTVRGRNTGELFF. In DNA form, the CDR3 reads TGTGCCAGCAGCACAGTCCGGGGGAGGAACACCGGGGAGCTGTTTTTT.

The chain uses TRBV29-1 and TRBJ1-1; D is uncertain. The CDR3 spans 13 residues. Germline CDR1 and CDR2: SQVTM and ANQGSEA. Trimming took off 1 base at V and 1 base at J, with 7 bases between the two ends. The CDR3 region is CSVEASGNTEAFF. CDR3 in DNA: TGCAGCGTTGAAGCATCGGGGAACACTGAAGCTTTCTTT.

The chain links TRBV30 to TRBJ2-7; a possible D gene is TRBD1 (5 bases). V lost 0 bases to trimming and J lost 4 bases, with 10 bases between them. The CDR3 has 13 amino acids. Germline loops: CDR1 GTSNPN, CDR2 SVGIG (reference sequence). CDR3 in amino acids: CAWSVGRAYEQYF. The CDR3 region has the DNA TGTGCCTGGAGTGTCGGCAGGGCTTACGAGCAGTACTTC.

The genes are TRBV2 and TRBJ2-5; TRBD1 aligns across 9 bases. Unmatched junction bases numbered 0, after V lost 6 bases and J lost 4 bases. CDR3 length equals 12 residues. Germline assignment: CDR1 SNHLY and CDR2 FYNNEI. CDR3: CASRTGGETQYF. The CDR3 nucleotides are TGTGCCAGCAGGACAGGGGGAGAGACCCAGTACTTC.

The chain links TRBV19 to TRBJ2-2; TRBD2 matches 7 bases. Germline V gives CDR1 LNHDA, CDR2 SQIVND (reference sequence). There are 15 residues in the CDR3. The ends lost 1 base at V and 4 bases at J; junction bases unmatched: 3. CDR3 coding DNA: TGTGCCAGTAGTATAGCTAGCGGCGGCACCGGGGAGCTGTTTTTT. Translation gives CASSIASGGTGELFF. The full variable domain, rest sourced from reference TRBV19 and TRBJ2-2, is DGGITQSPKYLFRKEGQNVTLSCEQNLNHDAMYWYRQDPGQGLRLIYYSQIVNDFQKGDIAEGYSVSREKKESFPLTVTSAQKNPTAFYLCASSIASGGTGELFFGEGSRLTVL.

This sequence joins TRBV11-2 and TRBJ2-5; 9 positions match TRBD1. The CDR3 is 16 residues long. CDR1 and CDR2 (germline): SGHAT, FQNNGV. Trimming cost V 6 bases and J 1 base; bases outside gene matches: 9. CDR3 sequence (DNA): TGTGCCAGCAGTCTCCTACAGGGGGCCCTCCAAGAGACCCAGTACTTC. It codes for CASSLLQGALQETQYF.

This clone was counted once. This chain uses TRBV11-1 with TRBJ2-7, with D uncertain. This CDR3 region has 15 residues. The germline gives CDR1 SGHAT, CDR2 FQDESV (reference sequence). V was shortened by 1 base and J by 3 bases, with 13 bases between the two germline ends. CDR3 in amino acids: CASSLGTAAFYEQYF. The CDR3 DNA follows: TGTGCCAGCAGCTTAGGAACAGCAGCCTTCTACGAGCAGTACTTC.

This clone was detected only once. This rearrangement joins TRBV28 to TRBJ2-3; D is possibly TRBD2 (6 bases). Trimming stripped 5 bases from V and 4 bases from J, with 10 bases between. From germline, CDR1 is MDHEN and CDR2 SYDVKM. CDR3 length: 13 amino acids. CDR3 bases: TGTGCCAGCAGTATCCGACTAGCAGATACGCAGTATTTT. Translating it yields CASSIRLADTQYF.

The J gene is TRBJ2-7, the V gene TRBV1; TRBD1 is taken as the D call from the table, unchecked against the DNA. TRBV1 is a pseudogene locus. CDR3 length: 12 amino acids. The CDR3 DNA is TGCACCACGGGACAGGGCACCTACGAGCAGTACGTC. Translating gives CTTGQGTYEQYV.

This rearrangement joins TRBV7-6 to TRBJ2-7, with 8 bases fitting TRBD1. CDR1 SGHVS and CDR2 FNYEAQ come from the germline V gene. This CDR3 spans 14 amino acids. J lost 3 bases, V lost 5 bases, and 6 bases had no gene match. The CDR3 sequence: CASSPRGPGYEQYF. CDR3 nucleotides: TGTGCCAGCAGCCCCAGGGGGCCCGGCTACGAGCAGTACTTC.